These T cell receptor beta chains were read from a single sample in a study of blood T cell repertoires in COVID-19. Here immunoSEQ multiplex PCR was the method, and the copy in TCRdb shows in-frame clones only, minus some. This table holds about 15,000 clones, approximately 83% found once. Sequencing used peripheral blood. These receptors were collected from a human donor in a cohort sampled during active COVID-19. Each CDR3 is given with its conserved first and last residue. D genes are given only for firm matches. Clone size is stated in some rows and not others, as once, few, many or a class when expanded.

v_call	d_call	clone_size	j_call	cdr3_aa	cdr3_nt
TRBV5-4	TRBD2	.	TRBJ2-5	CASSLAASGGAEETQYF	TGTGCCAGCAGCTTGGCCGCCAGCGGGGGGGCCGAAGAGACCCAGTACTTC
TRBV6-1	.	.	TRBJ2-5	CASSELQLAALQETQYF	TGTGCCAGCAGTGAACTTCAATTAGCGGCACTTCAAGAGACCCAGTACTTC
TRBV5-5	TRBD1	once	TRBJ1-1	CASSLRTGEAFF	TGTGCCAGCAGCTTGAGGACAGGTGAAGCTTTCTTT
TRBV5-6	TRBD1	.	TRBJ1-4	CASRRRGLGEKLFF	TGTGCCAGCAGGCGGAGGGGGCTCGGAGAAAAACTGTTTTTT
TRBV2	TRBD1	.	TRBJ1-2	CASSLNQGALKGYTF	TGTGCCAGCAGTCTCAACCAGGGGGCGTTAAAGGGCTACACCTTC
TRBV7-2	.	.	TRBJ1-1	CASSLGREVVFF	TGTGCCAGCAGCTTAGGGCGAGAGGTAGTTTTCTTT
TRBV7-9	TRBD1	few	TRBJ2-7	CASSLVNRGAYEQYF	TGTGCCAGCAGCTTAGTGAACAGGGGGGCCTACGAGCAGTACTTC
TRBV3-1/TRBV3-2	TRBD2	.	TRBJ2-1	CASSQWSSGGADNEQFF	TGTGCCAGCAGCCAATGGTCTAGCGGGGGGGCCGACAATGAGCAGTTCTTC
TRBV29-1	.	.	TRBJ1-1	CSVAGWGAEAFF	TGCAGCGTTGCGGGTTGGGGGGCTGAAGCTTTCTTT
TRBV9	.	.	TRBJ1-2	CASSVEGLARGADGYTF	TGTGCCAGCAGCGTAGAGGGCCTAGCGCGGGGCGCAGATGGCTACACCTTC
TRBV6-1	TRBD1	few	TRBJ2-2	CASSEDRGYTGELFF	TGTGCCAGCAGTGAAGACAGGGGTTACACCGGGGAGCTGTTTTTT
TRBV20-1	.	.	TRBJ2-5	CSALRQETQYF	TGCAGTGCTCTCAGGCAAGAGACCCAGTACTTC
TRBV11-2	TRBD1	few	TRBJ1-6	CASSYWDRDSPLHF	TGTGCCAGCAGCTATTGGGACAGGGACTCACCCCTCCACTTT
TRBV4-3	TRBD2	.	TRBJ2-3	CASSQQRGPSTDTQYF	TGCGCCAGCAGCCAACAGCGGGGGCCGAGCACAGATACGCAGTATTTT
TRBV18	TRBD1	.	TRBJ2-7	CASSPGQGPYEQYF	TGTGCCAGCTCACCGGGACAGGGGCCCTACGAGCAGTACTTC
TRBV7-9	TRBD2	.	TRBJ2-1	CASSNLAGTYNEQFF	TGTGCCAGCAGCAATCTAGCGGGGACGTACAATGAGCAGTTCTTC
TRBV6-5	.	.	TRBJ2-3	CASWTVFTDTQYF	TGTGCCAGCTGGACAGTCTTCACAGATACGCAGTATTTT
TRBV24-1	.	.	TRBJ2-2	CATSEGRNTGELFF	TGTGCCACCAGTGAGGGCAGGAACACCGGGGAGCTGTTTTTT
TRBV4-3	TRBD1	.	TRBJ1-2	CASSPWTGRDGYTF	TGCGCCAGCAGCCCTTGGACAGGAAGGGATGGCTACACCTTC
TRBV5-1	TRBD1	.	TRBJ1-6	CASSLAGQNNSPLHF	TGCGCCAGCAGCCTTGCGGGACAGAATAATTCACCCCTCCACTTT
TRBV7-2	TRBD1	.	TRBJ2-2	CASFPWQGETGELFF	TGTGCCAGCTTCCCTTGGCAGGGGGAAACCGGGGAGCTGTTTTTT
TRBV4-3	.	once	TRBJ1-6	CASSQGFASNSPLHF	TGCGCCAGCAGCCAAGGTTTTGCAAGCAATTCACCCCTCCACTTT
TRBV6-5	.	.	TRBJ2-2	CASRDGAGELFF	TGTGCCAGCAGGGACGGGGCCGGGGAGCTGTTTTTT
TRBV3-1/TRBV3-2	.	.	TRBJ1-2	CASSLGGASGYTF	TGTGCCAGCAGCCTGGGCGGGGCTAGTGGCTACACCTTC
TRBV27	TRBD1	once	TRBJ1-2	CASSLQAGQGANYGYTF	TGTGCCAGCAGTCTACAAGCGGGACAGGGGGCTAACTATGGCTACACCTTC
TRBV19	.	.	TRBJ2-3	CASSMSLRGTDTQYF	TGTGCCAGTAGTATGAGTCTACGGGGCACAGATACGCAGTATTTT
TRBV14	.	.	TRBJ1-2	CASSRVNNYGYTF	TGTGCCAGCAGCCGCGTCAATAACTATGGCTACACCTTC
TRBV7-9	.	.	TRBJ2-7	CASSLAGQSYEQYF	TGTGCCAGCAGCTTGGCGGGACAGTCCTACGAGCAGTACTTC
TRBV19	.	few	TRBJ1-3	CATLGGHISGNTIYF	TGTGCCACTCTAGGCGGACACATCTCTGGAAACACCATATATTTT
TRBV3-1/TRBV3-2	TRBD1	.	TRBJ1-1	CASSQDNSGQKNTEAFF	TGTGCCAGCAGCCAAGACAACTCGGGACAGAAGAACACTGAAGCTTTCTTT
TRBV13	.	.	TRBJ1-1	CASSYTGGGFGYTEAFF	TGTGCCAGCAGTTATACGGGCGGGGGGTTCGGGTACACTGAAGCTTTCTTT
TRBV12-3/TRBV12-4	.	.	TRBJ1-2	CASSFLDSYGYTF	TGTGCCAGCAGTTTCTTGGACAGCTATGGCTACACCTTC
TRBV4-2	.	.	TRBJ2-2	CASSQGGGYYTGELFF	TGTGCCAGCAGCCAAGGCGGGGGCTACTACACCGGGGAGCTGTTTTTT
TRBV6-6	TRBD1	.	TRBJ2-3	CASSYPYGTGWDTQYF	TGTGCCAGCAGTTACCCGTACGGGACAGGGTGGGATACGCAGTATTTT
TRBV5-1	TRBD1	.	TRBJ2-1	CASSLTGGVSYNEQFF	TGCGCCAGCAGCTTGACAGGGGGCGTCTCCTACAATGAGCAGTTCTTC
TRBV4-3	.	.	TRBJ1-2	CASRRSLSVYGYTF	TGCGCCAGCAGACGAAGCTTAAGTGTCTATGGCTACACCTTC
TRBV19	.	.	TRBJ2-2	CASLGGGELFF	TGTGCCAGTTTGGGGGGAGGGGAGCTGTTTTTT
TRBV19	.	once	TRBJ2-6	CASRTVFAGANVLTF	TGTGCCAGTCGGACAGTGTTTGCTGGGGCCAACGTCCTGACTTTC
TRBV9	TRBD1	.	TRBJ1-3	CASSEPGTGENTIYF	TGTGCCAGCAGCGAGCCCGGGACAGGTGAAAACACCATATATTTT
TRBV2	TRBD1	.	TRBJ2-7	CASKGAAAYEQYF	TGTGCCAGCAAGGGGGCGGCTGCCTACGAGCAGTACTTC
TRBV10-3	TRBD1	.	TRBJ1-6	CAIRAAPGQGWNSPLHF	TGTGCCATCAGGGCGGCCCCGGGACAGGGTTGGAATTCACCCCTCCACTTT
TRBV7-2	TRBD1	.	TRBJ2-5	CASSATSTGWQETQYF	TGTGCCAGCAGCGCCACATCGACAGGGTGGCAAGAGACCCAGTACTTC
TRBV27	.	.	TRBJ1-2	CASSFATNYGYTF	TGTGCCAGCAGTTTTGCGACTAACTATGGCTACACCTTC
TRBV9	.	once	TRBJ2-7	CASSVGASSSYEQYF	TGTGCCAGCAGCGTAGGTGCCTCGAGCTCCTACGAGCAGTACTTC
TRBV7-2	TRBD2	.	TRBJ2-3	CASSLVAAGGQDTQYF	TGTGCCAGCAGCTTAGTCGCAGCGGGGGGACAAGATACGCAGTATTTT
TRBV27	.	.	TRBJ1-4	CAPREKLFF	TGTGCCCCTCGTGAAAAACTGTTTTTT
TRBV5-1	.	.	TRBJ2-5	CASSAQVGETQYF	TGCGCCAGCAGCGCACAGGTTGGAGAGACCCAGTACTTC
TRBV5-6	TRBD1	.	TRBJ2-5	CASSKDRGETQYF	TGTGCCAGCAGCAAGGACAGGGGAGAGACCCAGTACTTC
TRBV28	.	.	TRBJ2-2	CASSYQGVGTGELFF	TGTGCCAGCAGTTACCAGGGTGTGGGCACCGGGGAGCTGTTTTTT